Listed below are T cell receptor beta chains from one sample, sequenced in a study of T cells in Graves' hyperthyroidism and ophthalmopathy. One entry per CDR3 protein, called by TCRdb with MiXCR from the multiplex PCR reads. The profile covers 300,000 to 500,000 distinct CDR3 sequences, with around 15% appearing a single time and approximately 27% taken by the ten largest. Sequencing was performed on blood. These receptor sequences come from a man aged 45 to 65 with Graves' ophthalmopathy. CDR3s include the opening cysteine and the closing phenylalanine or tryptophan.

cdr3_aa: CASSLDLGRYEQYF; j_call: TRBJ2-7; v_call: TRBV7-8
cdr3_aa: CASSLVAGVYEQFF; j_call: TRBJ2-1; v_call: TRBV11-2
cdr3_aa: CSALTSILTDTQYF; j_call: TRBJ2-3; v_call: TRBV20-1
cdr3_aa: CASSLSVGEQYF; j_call: TRBJ2-7; v_call: TRBV5-1
cdr3_aa: CASSKEPRQSYEQYF; j_call: TRBJ2-7; v_call: TRBV5-1
cdr3_aa: CSARVRAGETQYF; j_call: TRBJ2-5; v_call: TRBV20-1
cdr3_aa: CSARVPAGRGETQYF; j_call: TRBJ2-5; v_call: TRBV20-1
cdr3_aa: CASSGTSGRQTQYF; j_call: TRBJ2-5; v_call: TRBV9
cdr3_aa: CATSATGASGNTIYF; j_call: TRBJ1-3; v_call: TRBV24-1
cdr3_aa: CASSPRGLTGTDTQYF; j_call: TRBJ2-3; v_call: TRBV13
cdr3_aa: CASRDDANQPQHF; j_call: TRBJ1-5; v_call: TRBV2
cdr3_aa: CASREDRDYGYTF; j_call: TRBJ1-2; v_call: TRBV7-9
cdr3_aa: CASSLLGDRVYEQYF; j_call: TRBJ2-7; v_call: TRBV27
cdr3_aa: CASSLVGGGHGYTF; j_call: TRBJ1-2; v_call: TRBV12-3/TRBV12-4
cdr3_aa: CSFLADYNEQFF; j_call: TRBJ2-1; v_call: TRBV29-1
cdr3_aa: CASSQGTGPQGKQFF; j_call: TRBJ2-1; v_call: TRBV3-1
cdr3_aa: CAWKQGYSGANVLTF; j_call: TRBJ2-6; v_call: TRBV30
cdr3_aa: CASSFPPGELFF; j_call: TRBJ2-2; v_call: TRBV28
cdr3_aa: CAIRSSGTNTGELFF; j_call: TRBJ2-2; v_call: TRBV10-3
cdr3_aa: CASSEEPPLHF; j_call: TRBJ1-6; v_call: TRBV6-1
cdr3_aa: CASSPNDRVQNIQYF; j_call: TRBJ2-4; v_call: TRBV11-2
cdr3_aa: CASSQVLDTQYF; j_call: TRBJ2-3; v_call: TRBV3-1
cdr3_aa: CASSPGSTGELFF; j_call: TRBJ2-2; v_call: TRBV2
cdr3_aa: CASSVSTSSIQETQYF; j_call: TRBJ2-5; v_call: TRBV2
cdr3_aa: CASSVDGGRNNEQFF; j_call: TRBJ2-1; v_call: TRBV9
cdr3_aa: CASSQTSGINEQFF; j_call: TRBJ2-1; v_call: TRBV11-2
cdr3_aa: CASSIVAGGLSEYEQFF; j_call: TRBJ2-1; v_call: TRBV19
cdr3_aa: CASSGRGETQFF; j_call: NA; v_call: TRBV12-3/TRBV12-4
cdr3_aa: CASSPRGDRNTGELFF; j_call: TRBJ2-2; v_call: TRBV9
cdr3_aa: CASSLYSYMNTEAFF; j_call: TRBJ1-1; v_call: TRBV5-1
cdr3_aa: CASKIQGFPSGPQETQYF; j_call: TRBJ2-5; v_call: TRBV27
cdr3_aa: CASSPRGGWDEQFF; j_call: TRBJ2-1; v_call: TRBV5-1
cdr3_aa: CSASSAYSNQPQHF; j_call: TRBJ1-5; v_call: TRBV20-1
cdr3_aa: CAISPKIQGAEEQYF; j_call: TRBJ2-7; v_call: TRBV10-3
cdr3_aa: CASRRTPLSEQYF; j_call: TRBJ2-7; v_call: TRBV6-2/TRBV6-3
cdr3_aa: CASSFRDRGHEQYF; j_call: TRBJ2-7; v_call: TRBV11-2
cdr3_aa: CASSQGLAVGGTDTQYF; j_call: TRBJ2-3; v_call: TRBV7-9
cdr3_aa: CASSQASVATYEQYF; j_call: TRBJ2-7; v_call: TRBV3-1
cdr3_aa: CASSYPTEAFF; j_call: TRBJ1-1; v_call: TRBV6-2/TRBV6-3
cdr3_aa: CASEGGGTGGPFEQFF; j_call: TRBJ2-1; v_call: TRBV28
cdr3_aa: CAISGPLWDSAGYTF; j_call: TRBJ1-2; v_call: TRBV10-3
cdr3_aa: CSVGRQRQETQYF; j_call: TRBJ2-5; v_call: TRBV29-1
cdr3_aa: CSARKRQGWIDEQFF; j_call: TRBJ2-1; v_call: TRBV20-1
cdr3_aa: CATSLTGASYNEQFF; j_call: TRBJ2-1; v_call: TRBV24-1
cdr3_aa: CASSRIALGEQYF; j_call: TRBJ2-7; v_call: TRBV12-3/TRBV12-4
cdr3_aa: CASSHSGRRYEQYF; j_call: TRBJ2-7; v_call: TRBV12-3/TRBV12-4
cdr3_aa: CASSPILAGASPGELFF; j_call: TRBJ2-2; v_call: TRBV5-5
cdr3_aa: CASSQDWARSGTEAFF; j_call: TRBJ1-1; v_call: TRBV14
cdr3_aa: CASSEGGTWEPDTQYF; j_call: TRBJ2-3; v_call: TRBV2
cdr3_aa: CASSLGGQGIGETQYF; j_call: TRBJ2-5; v_call: TRBV5-8
cdr3_aa: CASSFTPALAKNIQYF; j_call: TRBJ2-4; v_call: TRBV27
cdr3_aa: CSVARDRGGYGYTF; j_call: TRBJ1-2; v_call: TRBV29-1
cdr3_aa: CASSRQVTTDTQYF; j_call: TRBJ2-3; v_call: TRBV18
cdr3_aa: CASSPAGVTDTQYF; j_call: TRBJ2-3; v_call: TRBV14
cdr3_aa: CASEWASGGNEQFF; j_call: TRBJ2-1; v_call: TRBV3-1